These 20 T cell receptor beta chains share one sample of origin, sequenced in a study of spatial heterogeneity in lung cancer. Study conclusions and caveats: Intratumoral expanded alpha and beta TCR counts were found to track tumor mutation counts.

TCRdb recomputed calls from the 5' RACE reads with MiXCR, one row per CDR3 protein. The sample consists of 17,000 or so distinct CDR3 sequences, 6.5% of them appearing once. For these TCRs, the target antigens are not known. Indicated time point: sample taken at primary tumor resection. The starting material was lung tumor tissue, obtained at surgery. The receptors come from a female donor with early-stage non-small cell lung cancer.

This clonotype is judged medium-sized. J is TRBJ2-3 and V is TRBV9; weak D call: TRBD2 (6 bases). The CDR3 has 17 amino acids. V shed 2 bases and J shed 0 bases, with 16 bases lying between them. Germline loops: CDR1 SGDLS, CDR2 YYNGEE. In DNA, the CDR3 is TGTGCCAGCAGCGTGGAATCGGCCGGGGGAAGCACAGATACGCAGTATTTT. Translation gives CASSVESAGGSTDTQYF.

This clonotype was observed at least ten times. The CDR3 reads CASRDYNYEQYF. The CDR3 DNA sequence: TGTGCCAGCAGGGACTATAACTACGAGCAGTACTTC. The chain is built from TRBV7-9 and TRBJ2-7; TRBD2 is a possible D gene (6 bases). Germline CDR1 and CDR2: SEHNR and FQNEAQ (reference sequence). V lost 6 bases and J lost 3, with 9 bases in between. The CDR3 totals 12 residues.

This clonotype has ten or more counts. The J gene is TRBJ2-5, the V gene TRBV9; 8 nucleotides match TRBD1. Germline V gene data show CDR1 as SGDLS and CDR2 as YYNGEE. Trimming at V came to 3 bases and at J to 4 bases, leaving 8 bases not matched to a gene. The CDR3 is 15 residues long. The CDR3 coding sequence is TGTGCCAGCAGCGCACCGGACAGGGCGGGAGAGACCCAGTACTTC. The encoded protein is CASSAPDRAGETQYF.

This clonotype was counted ten times or more. V and J are TRBV5-1 and TRBJ1-2, with 9 bases matching TRBD1. V gave up 4 bases and J gave up 8 bases; unmatched junction bases: 12. CDR1 and CDR2 (germline): SGHRS, YFSETQ. The CDR3 sequence is 15 residues long. CDR3 in amino acids: CASSAEGQGSRGYTF. As DNA, the CDR3 is TGCGCCAGCAGCGCCGAGGGACAGGGCAGTCGAGGCTACACCTTC.

In its sample, this clonotype was seen many times. V is TRBV11-2 and J is TRBJ1-1; D uncertain. This CDR3 region has 14 residues. Germline V lookup: CDR1 SGHAT, CDR2 FQNNGV. V was cut by 3 bases and J by 6 bases, with 14 bases left in between. The CDR3 sequence: CASSFNRGVSEAFF. Written as DNA, the CDR3 is TGTGCCAGCAGCTTTAATCGGGGAGTATCTGAAGCTTTCTTT.

This clonotype was seen many times. This chain connects TRBV12-3 or TRBV12-4 to TRBJ1-3; no clear D. This CDR3 spans 15 amino acids. Trimming took 3 bases from V and 0 from J, leaving 9 bases between them. CDR3 region: CASSFWANSGNTIYF. Written as DNA, the CDR3 is TGTGCCAGCAGTTTTTGGGCCAACTCTGGAAACACCATATATTTT.

This clonotype has a count of ten or more. V usage is TRBV28 and J usage is TRBJ2-7; D is unresolved. Trimming cost V 5 bases and J 2 bases, with 13 bases left between them. CDR3 length equals 14 residues. Germline lookup yields CDR1 MDHEN and CDR2 SYDVKM. The CDR3 sequence: CASSPPVAAYEQYF. The CDR3 DNA reads as TGTGCCAGCAGTCCCCCCGTAGCAGCCTACGAGCAGTACTTC. Full variable domain (missing parts from reference TRBV28 and TRBJ2-7): DVKVTQSSRYLVKRTGEKVFLECVQDMDHENMFWYRQDPGLGLRLIYFSYDVKMKEKGDIPEGYSVSREKKERFSLILESASTNQTSMYLCASSPPVAAYEQYFGPGTRLTVT.

This clonotype came up many times. The J gene is TRBJ2-3, the V gene TRBV28, with a weak D call TRBD2 (5 bases). The V and J ends lost 8 bases and 1 base respectively, with 7 bases between them. This CDR3 has 12 residues. Germline CDR1 MDHEN, CDR2 SYDVKM. The CDR3 here is CASGSGTDTQYF. The CDR3 DNA reads as TGTGCCAGCGGGAGCGGCACAGATACGCAGTATTTT.

The chain is built from TRBV20-1 and TRBJ1-1; D gene ambiguous. The CDR3 has 13 residues. Germline V gives CDR1 DFQATT, CDR2 SNEGSKA (reference sequence). V lost 5 bases, J lost 4 bases, and 14 bases lay in between. The CDR3 sequence: CSARSGSGTEAFF. The CDR3 DNA follows: TGCAGTGCTCGATCGGGGTCCGGCACTGAAGCTTTCTTT.

This clonotype is labeled medium-sized. The CDR3 sequence is CASSRRQSTDTQYF. The CDR3 DNA follows: TGTGCCAGCTCACGGCGACAGAGCACAGATACGCAGTATTTT. The chain links TRBV18 to TRBJ2-3; a possible D gene is TRBD1 (5 bases). Between the trimmed V and J ends, which lost 4 bases and 0 bases, there was a span of 8 bases. Per the germline V gene, CDR1 is KGHSH and CDR2 is LQKENI. The CDR3 is 14 residues long.

In its sample, this clonotype was seen many times. The V call is TRBV20-1, the J call TRBJ1-1; TRBD1 is a possible D gene (6 bases). The CDR3 is 12 residues long. Trimming took 3 bases from V and 4 from J, leaving 9 bases between them. The germline V gene encodes CDR1 DFQATT and CDR2 SNEGSKA (reference sequence). CDR3 DNA sequence: TGCAGTGCTAGTACAGGGACCACTGAAGCTTTCTTT. This sequence encodes CSASTGTTEAFF.

This clonotype is classed as medium-sized. J is TRBJ2-7 and V is TRBV5-5; 8 bases fit TRBD1. Germline CDR1 is SGHKS and CDR2 is YYEKEE (reference sequence). CDR3 length: 16 residues. The V and J ends lost 4 bases and 5 bases, in that order; junction bases with no gene match: 14. CDR3 in DNA: TGTGCCAGCAGCCCCCTGGACAGGGTCGGTTCGGACGAGCAGTACTTC. Amino acid sequence: CASSPLDRVGSDEQYF.

This clonotype has a count of ten or more. The rearrangement links TRBV28 to TRBJ2-7; tentatively, D is TRBD2 (6 bases). The CDR3 spans 14 residues. CDR1 MDHEN and CDR2 SYDVKM come from the germline V gene. V was trimmed by 6 bases and J by 1 base, leaving 13 bases between them. CDR3 sequence reads: CASSPGGSSYEQYF. The CDR3 DNA reads TGTGCCAGCAGCCCCGGAGGGTCGTCCTACGAGCAGTACTTC. Based on the CDR3 plus reference TRBV28 and TRBJ2-7, the full variable domain is DVKVTQSSRYLVKRTGEKVFLECVQDMDHENMFWYRQDPGLGLRLIYFSYDVKMKEKGDIPEGYSVSREKKERFSLILESASTNQTSMYLCASSPGGSSYEQYFGPGTRLTVT.

This clonotype has more than one count but fewer than ten. One base away lies a much larger clone, so this may be a sequencing read error. CDR3 amino acids: CASRAKGFTEAFF. The DNA of the CDR3 is TGTGCCAGCAGGGCTAAAGGGTTTACTGAAGCTTTCTTT. V usage is TRBV7-2 and J usage is TRBJ1-1; D not certain. Germline V gene lookup returns CDR1 SGHTA and CDR2 FQGNSA. CDR3 size: 13 residues. V was clipped by 6 bases and J by 5 bases, with 13 bases between them.

This clonotype came up many times. The chain uses TRBV7-7 and TRBJ2-5; possible D gene TRBD1, 6 bases. Germline V gives CDR1 SSHAT, CDR2 FNYEAQ (reference sequence). The CDR3 consists of 14 residues. The V end lost 5 bases, the J end lost 4 bases, and 14 bases lay between the germline ends. CDR3 region: CASSTNAGVETQYF. The DNA of the CDR3 is TGTGCCAGCAGCACAAACGCAGGGGTAGAGACCCAGTACTTC.

This chain links TRBV28 with TRBJ2-4, with D tentatively TRBD1 (5 bases). Trimming shortened V by 7 bases and J by 6 bases, and 13 bases separated the two germline ends. Germline loops: CDR1 MDHEN, CDR2 SYDVKM. This CDR3 comprises 13 residues. DNA for the CDR3: TGTGCCAGCACCTCGCAGGGTACAAACATTCAGTACTTC. Amino acids: CASTSQGTNIQYF.

Ten or more counts support this clonotype. The chain links TRBV7-9 to TRBJ2-3, with D uncertain. The CDR3 sequence is 13 residues long. The V gene's germline CDR1 is SEHNR and CDR2 FQNEAQ (reference sequence). Deletions cut 4 bases from V and 0 bases from J, with 5 bases between. This chain's CDR3 is CASSSFSTDTQYF. The CDR3 DNA sequence: TGTGCCAGCAGCTCCTTTAGCACAGATACGCAGTATTTT.

This clonotype has at least ten counts. This chain joins TRBV29-1 and TRBJ2-5; 9 positions match TRBD1. CDR3 length equals 12 residues. J was trimmed by 6 bases and V by 7 bases; bases with no gene match: 6. Germline CDR1 SQVTM, CDR2 ANQGSEA. The CDR3 DNA follows: TGCAGCGCCGGGGACAGGGTGCAGACCCAGTACTTC. It is translated as CSAGDRVQTQYF.

This clonotype was recorded at least ten times. The rearrangement links TRBV29-1 to TRBJ2-1; perhaps TRBD2 as D (6 bases). V lost 6 bases and J 0 bases, leaving 15 bases between the germline ends. CDR1 is SQVTM and CDR2 is ANQGSEA in the germline V gene. The CDR3 extends over 15 amino acids. CDR3 in amino acids: CSVPGTPSSYNEQFF. Here the CDR3 DNA reads TGCAGCGTGCCCGGGACTCCGAGCTCCTACAATGAGCAGTTCTTC.

By share of the sample, this clonotype is medium-sized. The chain carries TRBV6-6 and TRBJ1-1; D gene unclear. Germline CDR1 is MNHNY and CDR2 is SVGAGI (reference sequence). With 5 bases removed from V and 4 bases from J, the gap between germline ends came to 20 bases. The length of the CDR3 is 16 residues. CDR3 in amino acids: CASSQTRSSASTEAFF. The CDR3 DNA sequence: TGTGCCAGCAGTCAGACCAGGAGTTCGGCGTCCACTGAAGCTTTCTTT.